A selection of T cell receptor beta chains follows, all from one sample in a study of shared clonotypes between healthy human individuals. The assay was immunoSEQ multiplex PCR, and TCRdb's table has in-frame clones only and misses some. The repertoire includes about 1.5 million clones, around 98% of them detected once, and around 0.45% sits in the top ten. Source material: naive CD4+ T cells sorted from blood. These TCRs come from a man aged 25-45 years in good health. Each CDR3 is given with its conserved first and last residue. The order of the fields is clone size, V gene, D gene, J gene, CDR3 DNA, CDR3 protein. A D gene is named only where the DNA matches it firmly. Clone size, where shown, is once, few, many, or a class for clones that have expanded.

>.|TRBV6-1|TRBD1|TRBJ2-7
TGTGCCAGCAGCGAACAGGGGCGCGAGCAGTACTTC
CASSEQGREQYF
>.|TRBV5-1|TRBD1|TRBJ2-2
TGCGCCAGCAGCGCTCCCGAAACAGGGGGCTACACCGGGGAGCTGTTTTTT
CASSAPETGGYTGELFF
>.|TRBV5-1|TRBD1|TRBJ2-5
TGCGCCAGCAGCTTGGGACAGGGAATCCAAGAGACCCAGTACTTC
CASSLGQGIQETQYF
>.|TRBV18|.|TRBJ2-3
TGTGCCTCACGCCTAGGGACAGATACGCAGTATTTT
CASRLGTDTQYF
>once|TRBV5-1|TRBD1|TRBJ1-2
TGCGCCAGCAGCTCAGACAGGGGGCCGCGGCGAGATAAAGGCTACACCTTC
CASSSDRGPRRDKGYTF
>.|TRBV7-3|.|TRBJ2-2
TGTGCCAGCAGCTTAGGTACCGGGGAGCTGTTTTTT
CASSLGTGELFF
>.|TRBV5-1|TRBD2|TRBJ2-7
TGCGCCAGCAGCTTGCGTAGCGGGATAAGCTACGAGCAGTACTTC
CASSLRSGISYEQYF
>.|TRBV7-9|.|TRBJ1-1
TGTGCCAGCAGCTTAGGGGGGCAGGGTGGCACTGAAGCTTTCTTT
CASSLGGQGGTEAFF
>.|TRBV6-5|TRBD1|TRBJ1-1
TGTGCCAGCAGTTACCAAGGGACAGGGACGGTCGCTGAAGCTTTCTTT
CASSYQGTGTVAEAFF
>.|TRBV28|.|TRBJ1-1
TGTGCCAGCAAGAGGGAAGGCCCGGCCCAAACTGGGGCTTTCTTT
CASKREGPAQTGAFF
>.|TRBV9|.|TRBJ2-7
TGTGCCAGCAGCGTAGAGCCGACCTTACGAGAGCAGTACTTC
CASSVEPTLREQYF
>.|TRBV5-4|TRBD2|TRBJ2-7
TGTGCCAGCAGCTCGCCCCAGCGGTCTAGCGGGAGTTACGAGCAGTACTTC
CASSSPQRSSGSYEQYF
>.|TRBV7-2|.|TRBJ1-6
TGTGCCAGCAGCTTAGGGGATTCACCCCTCCACTTT
CASSLGDSPLHF
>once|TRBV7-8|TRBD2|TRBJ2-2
TGTGCCAGCAGCCCCGGGACTAGCTCATACACCGGGGAGCTGTTTTTT
CASSPGTSSYTGELFF
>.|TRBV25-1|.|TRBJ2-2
TGTGCCAGCAGTGAGGGGGTACAGGGTTCAAACACCGGGGAGCTGTTTTTT
CASSEGVQGSNTGELFF
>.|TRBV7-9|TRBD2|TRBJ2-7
TGTGCCAGCAGCGGACTAGCGGGCCTCTACGAGCAGTACTTC
CASSGLAGLYEQYF
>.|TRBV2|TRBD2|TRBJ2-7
TGTGCCAGCGGGACTAGCGGGAGCCACGAGCAGTACTTC
CASGTSGSHEQYF
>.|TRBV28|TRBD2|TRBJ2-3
TGTGCCAGCATATCGGGCGGGAGCGGGACCGATACGCAGTATTTT
CASISGGSGTDTQYF
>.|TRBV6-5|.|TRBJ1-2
TGTGCCAGCAGGTTTCGGGGGAACTATGGCTACACCTTC
CASRFRGNYGYTF
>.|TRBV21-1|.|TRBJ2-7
TGTGCCAGCAGCAAGGAAGGCAGGGGTTTCGAGCAGTACTTC
CASSKEGRGFEQYF
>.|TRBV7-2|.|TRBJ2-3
TGTGCCAGCAGCTTAGCTTTCAGGGGAAAAGCAGATACGCAGTATTTT
CASSLAFRGKADTQYF
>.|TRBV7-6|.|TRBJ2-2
TGTGCCAGCAGCCCGCGGGCCGGGGAGCTGTTTTTT
CASSPRAGELFF
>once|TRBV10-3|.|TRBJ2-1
TGTGCCATCAGTGCCGAGCGGCCTGGTGTGTTCTTC
CAISAERPGVFF
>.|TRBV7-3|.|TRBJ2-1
TGTGCCAGCAGCCCCCAGCGTGGGACGTCCTACAATGAGCAGTTCTTC
CASSPQRGTSYNEQFF
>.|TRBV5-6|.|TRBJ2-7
TGTGCCAGCAGCGGAAAGGACGGGAGAGAAAGCGAGCAGTACTTC
CASSGKDGRESEQYF
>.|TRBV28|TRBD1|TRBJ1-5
TGTGCCAGCAGTCCGGACAGGGCTGGCAATCAGCCCCAGCATTTT
CASSPDRAGNQPQHF
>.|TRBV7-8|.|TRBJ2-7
TGTGCCAGCAGCTTAGTCGGGGGGACAGTCTCCTACGAGCAGTACTTC
CASSLVGGTVSYEQYF
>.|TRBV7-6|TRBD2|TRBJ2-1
TGTGCCAGCAGCCCACTAGCGGACTCCTACAATGAGCAGTTCTTC
CASSPLADSYNEQFF
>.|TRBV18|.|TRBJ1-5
TGTGCCAGCTCACCGCTGGGGGGTCAGCCCCAGCATTTT
CASSPLGGQPQHF
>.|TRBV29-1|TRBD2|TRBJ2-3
TGCAGCGTTGAGACTAGCGGGATCACAGATACGCAGTATTTT
CSVETSGITDTQYF
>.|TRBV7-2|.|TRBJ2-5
TGTGCCAGCAGCCCTTCTCGGGTTCTAGAGACCCAGTACTTC
CASSPSRVLETQYF
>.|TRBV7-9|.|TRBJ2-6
TGTGCCAGCACTGAGATCCGTCCTCTCTCTGGGGCCAACGTCCTGACTTTC
CASTEIRPLSGANVLTF
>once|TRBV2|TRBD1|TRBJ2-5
TGTGCCAGTAGGTCAGGGGGAGAGACCCAGTACTTC
CASRSGGETQYF
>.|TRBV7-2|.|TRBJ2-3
TGTGCCAGCAGCTTAGCGGCGGATACGCAGTATTTT
CASSLAADTQYF
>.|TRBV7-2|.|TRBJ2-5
TGTGCCAGCAGAGTAGAGACCCAGTACTTC
CASRVETQYF
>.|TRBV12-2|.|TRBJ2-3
TGTGCAAGTCGCTTATTTGAGAACCGCACAGATACGCAGTATTTT
CASRLFENRTDTQYF
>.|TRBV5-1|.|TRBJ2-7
TGCGCCAGCAGCCTGGGAACCAGAAGCGCCTACGAGCAGTACTTC
CASSLGTRSAYEQYF
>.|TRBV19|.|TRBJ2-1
TGTGCCAGTAGTAACCAACACAGGGGCGGGAACAATGAGCAGTTCTTC
CASSNQHRGGNNEQFF
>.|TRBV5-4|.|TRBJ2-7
TGTGCCAGCAGCACACAGGGAACCTACGAGCAGTACTTC
CASSTQGTYEQYF
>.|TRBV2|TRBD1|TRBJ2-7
TGTGCCAGCATTCGAACGTGGACAGGGTCAAACCCCTACGAGCAGTACTTC
CASIRTWTGSNPYEQYF
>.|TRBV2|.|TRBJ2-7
TGTGCCAGCAGTGAAAGGTTAAGGGGGAGCGCCTACGAGCAGTACTTC
CASSERLRGSAYEQYF
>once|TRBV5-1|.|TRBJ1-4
TGCGCCAGCAGCTTGGCCGGGACGGGGAATGAAAAACTGTTTTTT
CASSLAGTGNEKLFF
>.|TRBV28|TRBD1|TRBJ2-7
TGTGCCAGCAGTTTACGTGACAGGGACTACGAGCAGTACTTC
CASSLRDRDYEQYF
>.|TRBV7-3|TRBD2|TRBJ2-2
TGTGCCAGCAGCTTAAGGGGGCTAGCGGGTTCTACCGGGGAGCTGTTTTTT
CASSLRGLAGSTGELFF
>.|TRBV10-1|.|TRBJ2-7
TGCGCCAGCAGTGAAGCCTCCCACGAGCAGTACTTC
CASSEASHEQYF
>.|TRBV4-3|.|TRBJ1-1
TGCGCCAGCAGCCAAGATTGGGTGAGGACTGAAGCTTTCTTT
CASSQDWVRTEAFF
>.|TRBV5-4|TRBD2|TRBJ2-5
TGTGCCAGCAGCCGCAAAACTCTAGCGGGACTAGAGACCCAGTACTTC
CASSRKTLAGLETQYF
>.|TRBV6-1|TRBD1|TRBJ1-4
TGTGCCAGCAGTGATACCGGGACAGGGGGCTGGAATGAAAAACTGTTTTTT
CASSDTGTGGWNEKLFF
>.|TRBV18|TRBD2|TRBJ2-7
TGTGCCAGCTCACAAGCGGGAGCGGGGTACGAGCAGTACTTC
CASSQAGAGYEQYF